This TCR beta chain was sequenced during a study of blood T cell repertoires in COVID-19. Study-wide context: Acute and convalescent COVID-19 samples came from the United States, Italy and Spain.

This clone was picked up a small number of times. The CDR3 consists of 16 residues. CDR1 MDHEN and CDR2 SYDVKM come from the germline V gene. The germline V and J ends were trimmed by 10 bases and 0 bases, with 16 bases remaining between them. Assay used: immunoSEQ multiplex PCR; TCRdb lists only in-frame clones, some missing. The data hold 200,000 or so clones, with roughly 75% observed a single time. The chain is built from TRBV28 and TRBJ2-6; D is undetermined. The clonotype originates from a woman in her 70s with acute or convalescent COVID-19. The sequencing sample was made of peripheral blood. The CDR3 region has the DNA TGTGCCACCACCTACGGCGGTAGCTCTGGGGCCAACGTCCTGACTTTC. This codes for CATTYGGSSGANVLTF.